This T cell receptor (beta chain) was found in a study of OX40 agonist ivuxolimab in advanced cancers. Background on the study: A male proportion of 82.7% was recorded, with mean age 60 years and range 23 to 79. Having had anti-PD-1, anti-PD-L1 or anti-CTLA-4 therapy before was allowed, and about 42% had some.

V was shortened by 5 bases and J by 0 bases, with 11 bases between the two germline ends. The CDR3 extends over 14 amino acids. The germline gives CDR1 SGHRS, CDR2 YFSETQ. The investigators sampled blood at baseline, at cycle 4 day 1, and at cycle 7 day 1. Clones were sequenced by immunoSEQ multiplex PCR, and TCRdb holds only the in-frame ones, with some missing. The table lists approximately 90,000 clones, over 75% of them singletons. This chain joins TRBV5-1 and TRBJ1-1; no clear D gene. The source of this sequence is an adult with an advanced solid tumor such as melanoma, head and neck, liver or kidney cancer. The specimen was CD4+ or CD8+ T cells sorted from blood, collected in a trial of the OX40 agonist ivuxolimab. CDR3 DNA: TGCGCCAGCAGGCTCGCAATACTGAACACTGAAGCTTTCTTT. This encodes CASRLAILNTEAFF.